Listed below are T cell receptor beta chains from one sample, sequenced in a study of radiotherapy plus CTLA-4 blockade in lung cancer. The data were produced by immunoSEQ multiplex PCR, yet TCRdb's version contains in-frame clones alone and is incomplete. This sample carries about 19,000 clones, more than 75% of them seen once, and the ten largest clones take about a quarter. Sequenced material: peripheral blood, taken from a patient treated with radiotherapy plus ipilimumab. The receptors derive from a human donor with non-small cell lung cancer whose response to radiotherapy plus ipilimumab could not be evaluated. Each CDR3 is given with its conserved first and last residue. A D gene is named only where the DNA matches it firmly. Size is stated for part of the rows, as once, few or many counts, or as a class when the clone is expanded.

>TRBJ2-5|TRBV6-1|.|TRBD2
CASSERLAGGLETQYF
TGTGCCAGCAGTGAAAGGCTAGCGGGGGGTCTGGAGACCCAGTACTTC
>TRBJ2-1|TRBV11-3|.|.
CASTSTGSNEQFF
TGTGCCAGCACCTCGACAGGAAGCAATGAGCAGTTCTTC
>TRBJ2-6|TRBV23-1|.|.
CASSQDRWEANVLTF
TGCGCCAGCAGTCAAGACAGGTGGGAGGCCAACGTCCTGACTTTC
>TRBJ2-7|TRBV6-5|.|.
CASRTTGDEQYF
TGTGCCAGCAGAACGACAGGTGACGAGCAGTACTTC
>TRBJ2-7|TRBV18|.|.
CASSPNRPLSSYEQYF
TGTGCCAGCTCACCAAATCGTCCCCTGAGCTCCTACGAGCAGTACTTC
>TRBJ1-1|TRBV6-1|few|.
CASSPSAFF
TGTGCCAGCAGTCCCTCAGCTTTCTTT
>TRBJ1-2|TRBV6-1|.|TRBD1
CASRVDRGRDGYTF
TGTGCCAGCAGAGTCGACAGGGGGCGAGATGGCTACACCTTC
>TRBJ1-2|TRBV4-1|once|.
CASSQARAGYGYTF
TGCGCCAGCAGCCAAGCCAGGGCAGGGTATGGCTACACCTTC
>TRBJ1-5|TRBV19|.|.
CASSNLPGSNQPQHF
TGTGCCAGTAGTAACCTACCAGGAAGCAATCAGCCCCAGCATTTT
>TRBJ2-7|TRBV5-8|.|.
CASSWGVGEQYF
TGTGCCAGCAGCTGGGGGGTGGGCGAGCAGTACTTC
>TRBJ1-4|TRBV28|.|TRBD1
CASSSGQGPEKLFF
TGTGCCAGCAGTTCAGGACAGGGGCCAGAAAAACTGTTTTTT
>TRBJ2-7|TRBV7-2|.|.
CASSIGVGGRGQYF
TGTGCCAGCAGCATCGGCGTGGGGGGAAGAGGGCAGTACTTC
>TRBJ1-2|TRBV2|few|TRBD1
CASRTTGDTYGYTF
TGTGCCAGCAGGACAACAGGGGACACTTATGGCTACACCTTC
>TRBJ1-1|TRBV10-1|.|TRBD1
CASSSARTGPSTEAFF
TGCGCCAGCAGTTCAGCCAGGACAGGGCCCTCCACTGAAGCTTTCTTT
>TRBJ2-3|TRBV5-1|.|.
CASRLITDTQYF
TGCGCCTCAAGACTGATCACAGATACGCAGTATTTT
>TRBJ1-6|TRBV2|.|.
CASSSGYNSPLHF
TGTGCCAGCAGTTCCGGGTATAATTCACCCCTCCACTTT
>TRBJ2-2|TRBV5-1|once|TRBD1
CASSSSGQGRTGELFF
TGCGCCAGCAGCTCCTCGGGACAGGGGAGGACCGGGGAGCTGTTTTTT
>TRBJ2-1|TRBV7-9|.|.
CASSLGGEQFF
TGTGCCAGCAGCTTGGGGGGTGAGCAGTTCTTC
>TRBJ2-1|TRBV19|.|TRBD2
CASSSGGAYEQFF
TGTGCCAGTAGTAGCGGGGGGGCCTATGAGCAGTTCTTC
>TRBJ1-1|TRBV11-3|once|.
CASSLDSMNTEAFF
TGTGCCAGCAGCCTTGACAGTATGAACACTGAAGCTTTCTTT
>TRBJ2-1|TRBV5-4|.|TRBD2
CASSLEARAGANNEQFF
TGTGCCAGCAGCTTGGAGGCGAGGGCGGGAGCGAACAATGAGCAGTTCTTC
>TRBJ2-1|TRBV7-6|.|TRBD1
CASSAQGQGPYNEQFF
TGTGCCAGCAGCGCTCAGGGACAGGGCCCCTACAATGAGCAGTTCTTC
>TRBJ1-6|TRBV7-2|.|TRBD1
CASSQRTGGHSPLHF
TGTGCCAGCAGCCAAAGGACAGGGGGCCATTCACCCCTCCACTTT
>TRBJ2-5|TRBV7-9|few|TRBD2
CASNGLAGGETQYF
TGTGCCAGCAACGGACTAGCGGGGGGAGAGACCCAGTACTTC
>TRBJ1-2|TRBV6-6|.|.
CASGQGLLNYGYTF
TGTGCCAGCGGCCAGGGCCTACTTAACTATGGCTACACCTTC
>TRBJ2-7|TRBV10-3|.|TRBD2
CATYTGTSGSYEQYF
TGTGCCACTTATACCGGGACTAGCGGGAGTTACGAGCAGTACTTC
>TRBJ2-1|TRBV6-5|.|TRBD2
CASGGRGISYNEQFF
TGTGCCAGCGGGGGGAGGGGAATCTCCTACAATGAGCAGTTCTTC
>TRBJ2-7|TRBV7-9|.|TRBD2
CASSSTQAGGYEQYF
TGTGCCAGCAGCTCGACCCAGGCGGGAGGTTACGAGCAGTACTTC
>TRBJ2-4|TRBV19|.|TRBD1
CASSILDRALAKNIQYF
TGTGCCAGTAGTATACTCGACAGGGCACTAGCCAAAAACATTCAGTACTTC
>TRBJ2-1|TRBV5-1|.|.
CASSLSGAPYNEQFF
TGCGCCAGCAGCTTGTCAGGGGCCCCCTACAATGAGCAGTTCTTC
>TRBJ1-1|TRBV6-6|.|TRBD1
CASSYSGQGNTEAFF
TGTGCCAGCAGTTACTCTGGACAGGGGAACACTGAAGCTTTCTTT
>TRBJ2-7|TRBV7-8|.|.
CASSLATGLEQYF
TGTGCCAGCAGCTTAGCGACAGGTCTCGAGCAGTACTTC
>TRBJ2-5|TRBV7-3|.|TRBD2
CASSKTSGERETQYF
TGTGCCAGCAGCAAAACTAGCGGGGAGAGAGAGACCCAGTACTTC
>TRBJ2-3|TRBV15|.|TRBD2
CATRPGLVTDTQYF
TGTGCCACCAGGCCGGGACTAGTAACTGATACGCAGTATTTT
>TRBJ2-7|TRBV19|few|TRBD1
CASSSTTGAEQYF
TGTGCCAGTAGTTCGACAACAGGGGCCGAGCAGTACTTC
>TRBJ2-5|TRBV5-1|.|TRBD1
CASSLGQGAGGSQETQYF
TGCGCCAGCAGCCTGGGACAGGGGGCCGGGGGATCTCAAGAGACCCAGTACTTC
>TRBJ2-7|TRBV21-1|.|.
CASSKQGSSPYEQYF
TGTGCCAGCAGCAAACAGGGCTCATCACCTTACGAGCAGTACTTC